This T cell receptor beta chain emerged from a study of cytomegalovirus exposure and HLA in healthy donors (dated by TCRdb to 2016 to 2017). Context from the whole study: According to an earlier analysis of 587 of the donors, 200 million or so T cells yielded over 100 million unique TCR beta sequences and around 280 Gb of sequence data. Approximately 310 gigabases of sequencing data and tens of millions of unique TCR sequences were included in an early release covering 500 to 750 HLA-typed donors. Of the 398 genotyped donors, about 80% fell in the genetic ancestry cluster associated with self-reported Caucasian donors. The study aimed to test whether cataloging public T cell receptors could reveal signatures of past pathogen exposure. The study used immunosequencing to profile the T cell repertoires of more than 650 subjects and linked those repertoires to cytomegalovirus serostatus. Besides the first cohort of 666 subjects, a separate validation cohort made up of roughly 130 different subjects was used. High-throughput TCR immunosequencing, statistical association of individual TCRs with disease status, and machine learning were combined to predict cytomegalovirus infection status. A later analysis re-examined previously published TCR beta repertoires from 610 or so donors and added high-resolution HLA genotyping to investigate patterns of TCR occurrence. Rather than using new phenotypic data, the later analysis identified candidate immune exposures from TCR beta sequences and from how often those sequences occurred across donors. In an earlier analysis of about 590 of the donors, high-throughput TCR beta sequencing was used to judge whether each TCR beta V gene segment behaved as functional or pseudogenic. Donor age, sex, ethnicity and CMV serostatus were compiled alongside the repertoire data. Genome-wide SNP genotypes for about three fifths of the 666 donors were used in a later genetic analysis, which treated that subset as a discovery cohort. Every discovery cohort repertoire had been produced on one sequencing platform. HLA typing included class I and class II loci at four-digit resolution. Typing coverage varied by locus: about 629-640 donors for A, B, C, DRB1 and DQB1; approximately 500 for DQA1; around 610 for DPA1; fewer than 480 for DPB1. Because of strong linkage in the cohort, a few DR-DQ haplotypes were treated as single units for association and clustering. On average, 235,054 unique TCR beta nucleotide sequences were sequenced per donor among 398 genotyped donors of the cohort, with roughly 19% of those sequences being non-productive. Overall study outcomes, separate from this receptor: Most TCR sequences were seen in very few donors, while some public TCRs were found in many individuals. According to a later analysis, TCR association rates differed among HLA loci, with DRB1 alleles showing the most associated TCRs and HLA-C alleles showing the fewest. Because HLA typing was missing for some donors at each locus, association tests included only the typed subset. Three of the identified cytomegalovirus-associated TCR beta chains were confirmed in vitro to be specific for cytomegalovirus antigens. A later analysis found that HLA-associated TCR beta chains were more clonally expanded and had lower generation probabilities than equally common non-associated chains. In a later genetic analysis, fewer N-insertions in productive TCRs were reported among donors in an Asian-associated ancestry cluster than the roughly 700-donor mean. Immune exposure information for the cohort was limited to CMV serostatus. Because the 87-base-pair reads could not distinguish some IMGT-functional V segments, including TRBV6-2 and TRBV6-3, those segments were excluded. Only TCR beta chains were sequenced in this cohort, and the absence of alpha or paired-chain data limited detectable features. Specific HLA alleles were associated with 16,951 TCR beta sequences at a false discovery rate of 0.05 in a later analysis. An association between a missense DCLRE1C variant and V-gene and J-gene trimming of TCR beta chains was found in a later genetic analysis and replicated in an independent cohort. Roughly 15 rarely observed V segments, including chromosome 9 orphons, were excluded from the earlier analysis of some 590 of the donors because counts were too low. A further reported finding was that TCR beta sequences accurately predicted the HLA-A and HLA-B alleles for most subjects in the first cohort. Broadly in line with IMGT annotations, most TCR beta V segments showed up in productive rearrangements about 87% or about 30% of the time in an earlier analysis of several hundred of the donors. Linkage disequilibrium might explain the correlated functional status among segregating V segments, but an unknown experimental factor could not be ruled out. The sequencing pipeline was judged likely to have produced a cluster of highly shared sequence variants as a technical artifact. Assigning TCR associations to individual alleles was difficult when HLA alleles, especially DR and DQ, strongly co-occurred. Cytomegalovirus status was reported to be diagnosed by the classifier with high specificity and sensitivity in both the original and validation cohorts. Roughly uniform sequencing depth across donors was assumed in presence/absence analyses, although this assumption may not hold. In a later analysis, several top co-occurrence clusters were reported to appear linked to parvovirus B19, influenza, CMV and Epstein-Barr virus. The study gave a list of over 150 TCR beta chains associated with cytomegalovirus. The authors suggested that the approach could potentially be generalized to other disease states and immunological phenotypes. According to a later analysis, most CMV-associated TCR beta chains appeared to be HLA-restricted, and the HLA associations seemed to be driven largely by CMV exposure.

The cohort consisted of 600 to 700 healthy bone marrow donors. At the time of sampling, every cohort member was nominally healthy, though immune exposures that went unrecorded were likely present. The donor tested CMV seropositive and was one of the 289 seropositive cohort members. Each donor provided a peripheral blood sample, and peripheral blood mononuclear cells were used for TCR beta sequencing. Genomic DNA extraction from the blood cell samples was performed with the Qiagen DNeasy Blood Extraction Kit. Based on the germline V gene, the CDR1 and CDR2 sequences are SGHVS and FQNEAQ. V drops 5 bases and J drops 3 bases, leaving 16 bases in between. From the cysteine through the phenylalanine, the CDR3 covers 15 amino acids. Only CDR3 DNA remains: 45 bases, in frame from the first base. Library generation was performed with the immunoSEQ multiplex PCR assay. A mixture of 60 forward primers for TCR Vbeta segments and 13 reverse primers for TCR Jbeta segments was used in the multiplex PCR. A multiplex PCR assay on genomic DNA amplified the CDR3 region of rearranged TCR beta genes. Amplified TCR beta libraries were sequenced as 87-base-pair reads on the Illumina HiSeq System. Per the authors' processing: In a later analysis, some 80 million unique TCR beta chains were counted across the 666 repertoires, and about 9.9 million of these chains were shared by at least two donors. To remove PCR and sequencing errors, raw reads were error-corrected and collapsed into unique sequences using a nearest-neighbor algorithm that merged closely related sequences. V, D and J gene segments were assigned by aligning CDR3 sequences to IMGT reference sequences. For a sequence to be retained, a match of at least six nucleotides was required to both a V gene segment and a J gene segment. A rearrangement counted as productive if the CDR3 had no stop codons and remained in frame with V and J, and every other rearrangement counted as non-productive. Following IMGT convention, CDR3 was defined as the stretch from the second conserved V-encoded cysteine up to the conserved J-encoded phenylalanine. The earlier analysis of some 580 of the donors excluded any sequence lacking an unambiguous match to a single V gene segment. An earlier analysis of several hundred of the donors called V segments functional above 56.7% productive rearrangements and segregating when the between-donor standard deviation exceeded 5%. A statistical classification framework was built to diagnose cytomegalovirus status from the catalog of TCR beta chain sequences. In a later analysis, TCR nucleotide sequences were compared against IMGT/GENE-DB human TR gene sequences so that V and J genes could be assigned. A later analysis assigned CDR3 sequences and most-parsimonious VDJ recombination scenarios with the TCRdist pipeline. A later analysis defined each TCR beta chain by its CDR3 amino acid sequence plus V-gene family, and excluded reads lacking a unique V-gene family. In a later analysis, fewer than 650 highly shared, low-generation-probability nucleotide sequences were removed to address suspected cross-contamination and a sequencing artifact. In a later analysis, a clonal expansion index was calculated for each public chain from normalized within-repertoire ranks of inferred template counts. In a later analysis, generation probabilities were computed with a VDJ recombination model fitted to out-of-frame rearrangements, and the resulting probabilities were checked against IGoR. In a later analysis, hypergeometric tests were used to score TCR-TCR, TCR-HLA and TCR-CMV co-occurrence, with a repertoire-size bias correction applied to TCR pairs. A later analysis estimated false discovery rates by permuting HLA or CMV assignments 20 times. In a later analysis, co-occurring TCRs were grouped with DBSCAN, and TCRdist sequence similarity was added when clustering was performed within HLA-allele-positive subsets. Co-occurrence clustering excluded repertoires with fewer than 30,000 or more than 120,000 public chains, plus five with anomalous nucleotide sharing. TCRdb provides this immuneACCESS table in a form limited to in-frame rearrangements. Some clones are lacking; in checked studies, under half of them reflect an unresolved V gene, and why the rest are absent is not known. V and J calls and clone size are given by that table; D and trimming were obtained from the DNA. The sample profile shows around 140,000 clones; about 81% of them were found once. About 8.1% of the sample is taken by the ten largest.

A remark on this clone: What antigen it recognizes has not been identified. Base quality data are lacking; no much larger clone is found one base away.

This sequence originates from a woman between 50 and 59 years old in good health and CMV-seropositive. The V gene is TRBV7-8 and the J gene is TRBJ2-5; the D gene is perhaps TRBD2, from 5 matching bases. Sequencing was done on a sample of PBMCs. The DNA reads TGTGCCAGCAGCCCCCCCGGACTTGATAAAGAGACCCAGTACTTC. This is translated as CASSPPGLDKETQYF.